This T cell receptor (beta chain) was sequenced during a study of identical twins' blood T cells. Study results and caveats: Environmental influences on twin similarity could not be excluded.

This clonotype was seen a handful of times. Its target is unknown. Germline CDR1 DFQATT, CDR2 SNEGSKA (reference sequence). With 6 bases removed from V and 4 bases from J, the gap between germline ends came to 20 bases. This CDR3 contains 15 residues. Each CDR3 protein gets one entry after TCRdb re-called the 5' RACE reads with MiXCR. The sample includes roughly 340,000 distinct CDR3 sequences, 28% seen only once; the top ten take 6% to 7%. The clonotype comes from a woman aged 18-49 years in good health. The sample comprised PBMCs. This chain uses TRBV20-1 with TRBJ2-3; unclear D gene. CDR3 bases: TGCAGTGCCCCCCGAACCACATGGGCCCCAGATACGCAGTATTTT. As protein: CSAPRTTWAPDTQYF.